These 4 T cell receptor beta chains were sequenced from one sample in a study of T cell repertoires in cytomegalovirus infection. These TCRs are of unknown antigen specificity. TCRdb fed the reads into MiXCR, producing one record per CDR3 protein. The sample includes roughly 990,000 distinct CDR3 sequences, 31% seen only once; the top ten take over 12%. This material consisted of cultured CD8+ T cells from PBMCs, taken from culture after CMV antigen stimulation. These receptors all come from a human donor in good health (CMV status not recorded). Some clones in this sample may be carry-over from other donors' samples.

This clonotype came up many times. As DNA, the CDR3 is TGTGCCAGCAGTGAAGGATTAATGGGACACCGCGGCTACACCTTC. The encoded protein is CASSEGLMGHRGYTF. The V and J genes are TRBV6-1 and TRBJ1-2, with D possibly matching TRBD1 (6 bases). The germline V and J ends were trimmed by 1 base and 8 bases, with 17 bases remaining between them. CDR3 length: 15 amino acids. CDR1 and CDR2 (germline): MNHNS, SASEGT.

The rearrangement joins TRBV27 to TRBJ1-5; 8 bases map to TRBD1. V trimming: 5 bases; J trimming: 5 bases; junction bases outside the gene matches: 8. The CDR3 runs 15 residues. Germline V CDR1 and CDR2: MNHEY, SMNVEV (reference sequence). The CDR3 DNA is TGTGCCAGCAGTCCCCGGGACAGGCGGTATCAGCCCCAGCATTTT. As protein: CASSPRDRRYQPQHF.

CDR3 region: CASSQETWGQGQPQHF. For the CDR3, the DNA is TGCGCCAGCAGCCAAGAGACATGGGGACAGGGCCAGCCCCAGCATTTT. J is TRBJ1-5 and V is TRBV4-1; 9 nucleotides match TRBD1. CDR3 length: 16 amino acids. Losses at the gene ends were 0 bases for V and 7 bases for J; bases not matched to a gene: 7. Germline V lookup: CDR1 MGHRA, CDR2 YSYEKL.

This clonotype was detected a few times. The V and J genes are TRBV28 and TRBJ2-1; D unresolved. Germline CDR1 and CDR2: MDHEN and SYDVKM. Trimming removed 6 bases from V and 8 bases from J, with 23 bases in between. The CDR3 runs 16 residues. In nucleotides, the CDR3 is TGTGCCAGCAGACCTCCCCTATGGAATACCTTCCATGAGCAGTTCTTC. Protein sequence: CASRPPLWNTFHEQFF.